One and the same sample provided the 7 T cell receptor beta chains below, sequenced in a study of CD8 T cells in ankylosing spondylitis. Study observations and caveats: Seemingly characteristic of ankylosing spondylitis blood was a TCR beta motif consisting of eight highly homologous variants.

No cognate antigen is known for these TCRs. TCRdb used MiXCR to reprocess the 5' RACE reads, holding one entry per CDR3 protein. The sample records fewer than 500,000 distinct CDR3 sequences, about a fifth being singletons. Sequenced sample: blood, either unsorted or a sorted T cell fraction (not recorded which). These TCRs come from a male donor with ankylosing spondylitis.

This clonotype was observed a few times. This chain connects TRBV11-2 to TRBJ2-7; tentative D call: TRBD2 (6 bases). The ends were cut back, 5 bases at V and 6 bases at J, with 17 bases in the middle. The CDR3 loop spans 14 amino acids. Germline V gene data show CDR1 as SGHAT and CDR2 as FQNNGV. CDR3 sequence reads: CASSGQGLAFEQYF. In nucleotides, the CDR3 is TGTGCCAGCAGCGGGCAGGGACTGGCTTTCGAGCAGTACTTC.

This clonotype was observed at least ten times. The gene calls are TRBV4-1 and TRBJ1-6; D is perhaps TRBD1 (5 bases). V dropped 4 bases and J dropped 1 base, with 11 bases sitting between them. The germline gives CDR1 MGHRA, CDR2 YSYEKL. This CDR3 has 16 residues. Written as DNA, the CDR3 is TGCGCCAGCAGCCTTCAGGGAGGGTCCTATAATTCACCCCTCCACTTT. It translates to CASSLQGGSYNSPLHF.

This chain uses TRBV20-1 with TRBJ1-3, with D hard to call. The CDR3 sequence is 11 residues long. Germline CDR1 reads DFQATT; CDR2 reads SNEGSKA (reference sequence). Trimming left V 4 bases short and J 8 bases short, with 9 bases between. CDR3 coding DNA: TGCAGTGCTACGATTAGGGACACCATATATTTT. Translated: CSATIRDTIYF.

This clonotype was observed a handful of times. The CDR3 region has the DNA TGCGCCAGTTGCGAAGAGGTGAGCACTGAAGCTTTCTTT. It translates to CASCEEVSTEAFF. V usage is TRBV5-1 and J usage is TRBJ1-1; D gene unclear. Germline V CDR1 and CDR2: SGHRS, YFSETQ. This CDR3 region has 13 residues. Trimming removed 8 bases from V and 4 bases from J, with 15 bases in between.

This clonotype has a handful of counts. This chain's CDR3 is CASKGDRVLNEQFF. CDR3 in DNA: TGTGCCAGCAAAGGGGACAGGGTTCTAAATGAGCAGTTCTTC. The V and J genes are TRBV2 and TRBJ2-1, with 9 positions matching TRBD1. The V segment lost 7 bases and the J segment 7 bases; nucleotides outside the gene matches: 8. CDR3 size: 14 residues. From germline, CDR1 is SNHLY and CDR2 FYNNEI.

The chain employs TRBV20-1 and TRBJ2-4; 9 nucleotides match TRBD2. CDR1 is DFQATT and CDR2 is SNEGSKA in the germline V gene (reference sequence). V lost 5 bases and J lost 2; bases outside the gene matches: 10. CDR3 length equals 16 residues. The CDR3 loop reads CSADKREEYSKNIQYF. The DNA of the CDR3 is TGCAGTGCTGATAAGCGGGAGGAATACTCCAAAAACATTCAGTACTTC.

The rearrangement uses TRBV3-1 and TRBJ1-2; no clear D gene. CDR3 size: 15 residues. In germline, CDR1 is LGHDT, CDR2 YNNKEL (reference sequence). Trimming shortened V by 4 bases and J by 3 bases, and 15 bases separated the two germline ends. CDR3: CASSPRRGSDYGYTF. CDR3 coding DNA: TGTGCCAGCAGCCCGAGGCGGGGATCCGACTATGGCTACACCTTC.